One sample yielded the 10 T cell receptor beta chains listed below, sequenced in a study of cytomegalovirus exposure and HLA in healthy donors. 13 Jbeta primers and 60 Vbeta primers were used for the PCR. Profiling relied on immunoSEQ multiplex PCR, and the TCRdb table lists in-frame clones only, not all of them. The sample has about 160,000 clones; around 80% are singletons. Sequenced: PBMCs. These receptors originate from a man aged 35 to 55 in good health and CMV-seronegative.

The chain uses TRBV13 and TRBJ2-4, with D perhaps matching TRBD1 (7 bases). Germline V gives CDR1 PRHDT, CDR2 FYEKMQ (reference sequence). CDR3 size: 16 residues. Trimming stripped 4 bases from V and 1 base from J, with 14 bases between. The CDR3 bases are TGTGCCAGCAGCTCCCCAGGGGGGATGGCCAAAAACATTCAGTACTTC. Translated, it gives CASSSPGGMAKNIQYF.

J is TRBJ2-1 and V is TRBV1; the table's D call TRBD2 went unverified against the DNA. TRBV1 is a documented pseudogene. The CDR3 sequence is 16 residues long. The CDR3 sequence is CTSSQAKREGPLEQFF. The CDR3, as DNA: TGCACCAGCAGCCAAGCTAAGCGGGAGGGCCCCCTTGAGCAGTTCTTC.

The V and J genes are TRBV6-6 and TRBJ2-7, with D perhaps matching TRBD1 (5 bases). The CDR3 sequence is 14 residues long. The V gene's germline CDR1 is MNHNY and CDR2 SVGAGI (reference sequence). V lost 0 bases, J lost 2 bases, and 8 bases lay in between. In nucleotides, the CDR3 is TGTGCCAGCAGTTACTCGCAGGGAACCTACGAGCAGTACTTC. Amino acids: CASSYSQGTYEQYF.

This clone occurred a few times. The CDR3 nucleotides read TGTGCCAGCAGTTTGGGAGTTGGCAATCAGCCCCAGCATTTT. The encoded protein is CASSLGVGNQPQHF. V usage is TRBV27 and J usage is TRBJ1-5; D is unresolved. V shed 3 bases and J shed 2 bases, with 8 bases lying between them. The CDR3 has 14 residues. The germline gives CDR1 MNHEY, CDR2 SMNVEV (reference sequence).

The V call is TRBV7-8, the J call TRBJ2-1, with a tentative D call TRBD2 (6 bases). Trimming left V 1 base short and J 1 base short, with 11 bases between. From germline, CDR1 is SGHVS and CDR2 FQNEAQ. The CDR3 is 16 amino acids. CDR3 coding DNA: TGTGCCAGCAGCTTAGGCCTTCGGGGGTCCTACAATGAGCAGTTCTTC. As protein: CASSLGLRGSYNEQFF.

J is TRBJ1-1 and V is TRBV10-3, with D possibly TRBD1 on 5 matching bases. V shed 8 bases and J shed 2 bases, with 15 bases lying between them. The germline CDR1 and CDR2 sequences are ENHRY and SYGVKD. This CDR3 region has 14 residues. CDR3 coding DNA: TGTGCCATCCGTCAGGGAGGGACTAACACTGAAGCTTTCTTT. Its protein is CAIRQGGTNTEAFF.

The genes are TRBV10-2 and TRBJ2-1; TRBD2 matches 12 bases. The V gene end was trimmed by 2 bases and the J gene end by 9 bases; junction bases not matched to a gene: 2. CDR3 length equals 14 residues. From germline, CDR1 is WSHSY and CDR2 SAAADI. The CDR3 reads CASSEASGRAEQFF. The DNA of the CDR3 is TGCGCCAGCAGTGAGGCTAGCGGGAGGGCTGAGCAGTTCTTC.

The rearrangement joins TRBV5-1 to TRBJ1-3; D is unclear. Trimming left V 0 bases short and J 4 bases short, with 8 bases between. The CDR3 loop spans 14 amino acids. CDR1 and CDR2 (germline): SGHRS, YFSETQ. The DNA for the CDR3 is TGCGCCAGCAGCTTGGGGGCGAGCGGAAACACCATATATTTT. Translated, it gives CASSLGASGNTIYF.

The chain joins TRBV9 to TRBJ2-4; 8 bases are a match to TRBD1. The CDR3 runs 14 residues. V lost 3 bases to trimming and J lost 12 bases; unmatched junction nucleotides: 11. From germline, CDR1 is SGDLS and CDR2 YYNGEE. The CDR3 DNA reads as TGTGCCAGCAGCGCTCGGGACAGGACGGACAGTCAGTACTTC. It translates to CASSARDRTDSQYF.

The chain links TRBV19 to TRBJ2-2; possibly TRBD1 for D (6 bases). Germline values: CDR1 LNHDA, CDR2 SQIVND (reference sequence). Trimming took off 7 bases at V and 0 bases at J, with 18 bases between the two ends. The CDR3 is 17 residues long. The CDR3 DNA sequence: TGTGCCAGTACATCAGGTCAGGGACACTCGAACACCGGGGAGCTGTTTTTT. This sequence encodes CASTSGQGHSNTGELFF.